This record looks at one T cell receptor beta chain sequence and its context. Antigen specificity is unknown. Using a J-beta primer mix together with a sample-barcoded 5' primer, a second PCR was run for roughly 7 to 11 cycles. One entry per CDR3 protein results from TCRdb running MiXCR on the 5' RACE reads. The sample has around 870,000 distinct CDR3 sequences, 29% seen once; the top ten hold 15% to 20%. Germline V gene data show CDR1 as LGHNA and CDR2 as YNFKEQ. Between the trimmed V and J ends, which lost 4 bases and 6 bases, there was a span of 17 bases. This CDR3 has 15 residues. These data originate in a study of blood T cells in healthy people across ages. Overall study results and limits: Roughly linear age-related decline in beta diversity appeared, significant by age around 38. Naive CD4+ cells and diversity were both higher in long-lived donors than in aged donors.

In each sample, at least 6 million PBMCs were isolated. The source is a woman aged 80 or older in good health. The sequencing input was blood. This chain links TRBV4-2 with TRBJ2-3; either TRBD1 or TRBD2 may fit D (5 bases each). CDR3 nucleotide sequence: TGTGCCAGCAGCCCCGCCGGGACCCCGGGGGATACGCAGTATTTT. It specifies CASSPAGTPGDTQYF.